This passage covers 2 T cell receptor beta chains from one sample sequenced in a study of OX40 agonist ivuxolimab in advanced cancers. Clones were read by immunoSEQ multiplex PCR, and TCRdb kept only the in-frame ones, dropping some. The sample lists about 93,000 clones, under 95% occurring once. The sample was CD4+ or CD8+ T cells sorted from blood, taken in a trial of the OX40 agonist ivuxolimab. The origin of the receptors is an adult with an advanced solid tumor such as melanoma, head and neck, liver or kidney cancer.

V gene TRBV28 combines with J gene TRBJ2-7, with D uncertain. The CDR3 loop spans 13 amino acids. The V gene's germline CDR1 is MDHEN and CDR2 SYDVKM. V shed 5 bases and J shed 3 bases, with 11 bases lying between them. The CDR3 DNA follows: TGTGCCAGCAGTATCGGCAGCAGCTACGAGCAGTACTTC. Protein sequence: CASSIGSSYEQYF.

The chain employs TRBV6-5 and TRBJ2-1; perhaps TRBD2 as D (5 bases). The CDR3 contains 14 residues. V was trimmed by 6 bases and J by 8 bases, leaving 17 bases between them. Germline CDR1 is MNHEY and CDR2 is SVGAGI. This CDR3 reads CASSGLPTEDEQFF. CDR3 nucleotide sequence: TGTGCCAGCAGCGGACTGCCGACGGAAGATGAGCAGTTCTTC.